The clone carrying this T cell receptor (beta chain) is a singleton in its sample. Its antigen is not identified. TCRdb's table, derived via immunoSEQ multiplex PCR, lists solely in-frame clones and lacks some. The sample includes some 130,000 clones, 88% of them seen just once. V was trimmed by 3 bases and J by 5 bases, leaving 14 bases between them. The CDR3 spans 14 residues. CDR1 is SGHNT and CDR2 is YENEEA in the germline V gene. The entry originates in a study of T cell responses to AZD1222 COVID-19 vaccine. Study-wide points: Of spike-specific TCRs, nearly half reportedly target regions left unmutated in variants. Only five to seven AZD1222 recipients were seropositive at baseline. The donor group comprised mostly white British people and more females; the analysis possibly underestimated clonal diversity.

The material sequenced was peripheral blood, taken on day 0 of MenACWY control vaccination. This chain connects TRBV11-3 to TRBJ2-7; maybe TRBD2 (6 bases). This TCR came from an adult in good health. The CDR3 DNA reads TGTGCCAGCAGCTTGGCTAGCGTTCCCCACGAGCAGTACTTC. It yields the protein CASSLASVPHEQYF.